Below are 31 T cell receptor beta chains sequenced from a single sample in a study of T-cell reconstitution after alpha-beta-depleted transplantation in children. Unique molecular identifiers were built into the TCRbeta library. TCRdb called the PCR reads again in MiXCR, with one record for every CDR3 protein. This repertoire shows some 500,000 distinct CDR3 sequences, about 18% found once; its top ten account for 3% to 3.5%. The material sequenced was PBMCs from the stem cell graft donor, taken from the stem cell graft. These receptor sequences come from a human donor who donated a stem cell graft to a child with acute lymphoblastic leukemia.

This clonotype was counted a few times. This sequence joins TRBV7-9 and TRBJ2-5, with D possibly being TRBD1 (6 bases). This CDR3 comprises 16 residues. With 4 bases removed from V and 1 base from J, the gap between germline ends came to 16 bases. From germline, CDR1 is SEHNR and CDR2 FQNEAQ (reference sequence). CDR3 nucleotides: TGTGCCAGCAGCTCCGGACCTAAGGGGGTCCAAGAGACCCAGTACTTC. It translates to CASSSGPKGVQETQYF.

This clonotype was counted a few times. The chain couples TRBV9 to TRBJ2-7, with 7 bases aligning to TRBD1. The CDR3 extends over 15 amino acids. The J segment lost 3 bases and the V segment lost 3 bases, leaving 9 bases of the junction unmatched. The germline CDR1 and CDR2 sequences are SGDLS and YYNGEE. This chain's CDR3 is CASSGRDSDIYEQYF. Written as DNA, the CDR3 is TGTGCCAGCAGCGGCCGGGACAGTGACATCTACGAGCAGTACTTC.

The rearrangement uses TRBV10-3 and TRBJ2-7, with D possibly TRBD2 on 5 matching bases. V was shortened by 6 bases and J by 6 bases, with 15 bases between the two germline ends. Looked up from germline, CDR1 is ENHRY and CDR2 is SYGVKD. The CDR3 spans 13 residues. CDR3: CAISGESVREQYF. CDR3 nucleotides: TGTGCCATCAGCGGGGAATCAGTTCGCGAGCAGTACTTC.

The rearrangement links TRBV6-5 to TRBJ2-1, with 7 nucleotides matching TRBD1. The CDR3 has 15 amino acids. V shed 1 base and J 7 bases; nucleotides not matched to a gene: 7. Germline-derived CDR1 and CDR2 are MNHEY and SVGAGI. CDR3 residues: CASSYFSTGSNEQFF. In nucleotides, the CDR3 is TGTGCCAGCAGTTACTTTTCGACAGGGTCGAATGAGCAGTTCTTC.

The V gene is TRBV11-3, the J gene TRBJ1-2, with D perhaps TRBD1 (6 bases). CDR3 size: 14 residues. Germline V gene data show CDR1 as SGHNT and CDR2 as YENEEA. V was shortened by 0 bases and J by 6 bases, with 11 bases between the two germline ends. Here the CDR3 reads CASSLDGGRHGYTF. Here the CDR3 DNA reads TGTGCCAGCAGCTTAGATGGGGGGCGGCATGGCTACACCTTC. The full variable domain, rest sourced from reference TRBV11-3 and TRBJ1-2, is EAGVVQSPRYKIIEKKQPVAFWCNPISGHNTLYWYLQNLGQGPELLIRYENEEAVDDSQLPKDRFSAERLKGVDSTLKIQPAELGDSAVYLCASSLDGGRHGYTFGSGTRLTVV.

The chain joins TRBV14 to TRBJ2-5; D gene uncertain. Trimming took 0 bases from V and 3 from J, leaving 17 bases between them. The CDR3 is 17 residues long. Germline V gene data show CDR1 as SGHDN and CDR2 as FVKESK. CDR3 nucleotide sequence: TGTGCCAGCAGCCAAGAAGGTCCCGGGCGCAACGAAGAGACCCAGTACTTC. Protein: CASSQEGPGRNEETQYF.

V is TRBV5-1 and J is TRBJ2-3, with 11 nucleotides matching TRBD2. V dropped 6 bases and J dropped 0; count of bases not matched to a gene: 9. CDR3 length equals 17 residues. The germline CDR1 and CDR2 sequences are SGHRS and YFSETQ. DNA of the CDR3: TGCGCCAGCACCCTGGGACTAGCGGACCCTAGCACAGATACGCAGTATTTT. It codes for CASTLGLADPSTDTQYF.

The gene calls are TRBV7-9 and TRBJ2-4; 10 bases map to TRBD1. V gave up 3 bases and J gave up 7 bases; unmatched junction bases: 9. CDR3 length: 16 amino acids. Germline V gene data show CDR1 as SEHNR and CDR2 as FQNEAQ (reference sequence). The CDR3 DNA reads TGTGCCAGCAGCTTTGGACCGGGACAGGGGTTGAACATTCAGTACTTC. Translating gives CASSFGPGQGLNIQYF.

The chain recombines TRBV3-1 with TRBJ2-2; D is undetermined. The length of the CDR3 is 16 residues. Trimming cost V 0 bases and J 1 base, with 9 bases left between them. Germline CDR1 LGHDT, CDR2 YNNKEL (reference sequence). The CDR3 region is CASSQEPVGNTGELFF. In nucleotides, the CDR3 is TGTGCCAGCAGCCAAGAGCCGGTAGGGAACACCGGGGAGCTGTTTTTT. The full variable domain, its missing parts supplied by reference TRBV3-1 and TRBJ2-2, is DTAVSQTPKYLVTQMGNDKSIKCEQNLGHDTMYWYKQDSKKFLKIMFSYNNKELIINETVPNRFSPKSPDKAHLNLHINSLELGDSAVYFCASSQEPVGNTGELFFGEGSRLTVL.

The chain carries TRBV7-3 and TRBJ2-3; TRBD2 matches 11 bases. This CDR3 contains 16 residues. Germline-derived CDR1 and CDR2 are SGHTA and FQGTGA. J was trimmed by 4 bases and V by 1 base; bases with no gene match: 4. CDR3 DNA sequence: TGTGCCAGCAGCTTAATAGCGGGAGGGCCTCCAGATACGCAGTATTTT. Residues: CASSLIAGGPPDTQYF.

The CDR3 DNA reads TGTGCCAGCAGCTTGGGAGGGCGGATGAACACTGAAGCTTTCTTT. Its translation: CASSLGGRMNTEAFF. The chain has TRBV5-5 and TRBJ1-1; D not certain. Trimming pared 0 bases from V and 0 bases from J, leaving 9 bases between. The V gene's germline CDR1 is SGHKS and CDR2 YYEKEE (reference sequence). The CDR3 covers 15 residues.

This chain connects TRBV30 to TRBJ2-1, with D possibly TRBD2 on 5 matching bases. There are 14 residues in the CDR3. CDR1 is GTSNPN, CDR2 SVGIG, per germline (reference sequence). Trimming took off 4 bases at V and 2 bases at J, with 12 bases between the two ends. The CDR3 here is CAWTGLRAYNEQFF. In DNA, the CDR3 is TGTGCCTGGACAGGCCTGAGGGCCTACAATGAGCAGTTCTTC.

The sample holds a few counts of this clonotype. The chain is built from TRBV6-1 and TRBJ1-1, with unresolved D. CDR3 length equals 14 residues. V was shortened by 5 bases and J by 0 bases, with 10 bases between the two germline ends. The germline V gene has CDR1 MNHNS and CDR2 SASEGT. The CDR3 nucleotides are TGTGCCAGCAGTCCAAACCAGTTGAACACTGAAGCTTTCTTT. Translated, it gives CASSPNQLNTEAFF.

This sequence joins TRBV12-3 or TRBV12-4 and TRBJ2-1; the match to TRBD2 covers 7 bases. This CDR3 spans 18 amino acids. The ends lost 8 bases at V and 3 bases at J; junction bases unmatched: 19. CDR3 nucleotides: TGTGCCAGCTGTCCAAGACCTTTGGGAGGGAGTAGCTACAATGAGCAGTTCTTC. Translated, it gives CASCPRPLGGSSYNEQFF.

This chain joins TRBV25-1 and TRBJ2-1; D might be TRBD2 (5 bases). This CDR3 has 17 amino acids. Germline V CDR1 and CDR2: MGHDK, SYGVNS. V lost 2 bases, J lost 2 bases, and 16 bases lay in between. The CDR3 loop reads CASSEIWTSPTYNEQFF. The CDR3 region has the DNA TGTGCCAGCAGTGAAATCTGGACTTCTCCCACCTACAATGAGCAGTTCTTC. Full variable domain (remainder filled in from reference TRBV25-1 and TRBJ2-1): EADIYQTPRYLVIGTGKKITLECSQTMGHDKMYWYQQDPGMELHLIHYSYGVNSTEKGDLSSESTVSRIRTEHFPLTLESARPSHTSQYLCASSEIWTSPTYNEQFFGPGTRLTVL.

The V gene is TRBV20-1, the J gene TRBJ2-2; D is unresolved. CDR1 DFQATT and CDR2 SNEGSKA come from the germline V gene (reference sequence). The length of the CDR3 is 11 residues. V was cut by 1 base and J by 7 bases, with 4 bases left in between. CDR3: CSARGIGELFF. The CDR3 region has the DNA TGCAGTGCTAGAGGGATCGGGGAGCTGTTTTTT.

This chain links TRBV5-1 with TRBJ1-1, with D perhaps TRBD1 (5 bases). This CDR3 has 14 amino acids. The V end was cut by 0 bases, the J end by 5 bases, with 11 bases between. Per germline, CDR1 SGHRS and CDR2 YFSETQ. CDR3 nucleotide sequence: TGCGCCAGCAGCTTGGTTGCCAGGGATACTGAAGCTTTCTTT. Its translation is CASSLVARDTEAFF. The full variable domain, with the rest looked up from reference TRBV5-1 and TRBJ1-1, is KAGVTQTPRYLIKTRGQQVTLSCSPISGHRSVSWYQQTPGQGLQFLFEYFSETQRNKGNFPGRFSGRQFSNSRSEMNVSTLELGDSALYLCASSLVARDTEAFFGQGTRLTVV.

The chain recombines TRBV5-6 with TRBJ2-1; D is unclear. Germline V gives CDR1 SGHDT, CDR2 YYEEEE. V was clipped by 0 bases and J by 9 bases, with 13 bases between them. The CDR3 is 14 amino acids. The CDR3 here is CASSLVIGISEQFF. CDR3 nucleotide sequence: TGTGCCAGCAGCTTGGTTATTGGCATAAGTGAGCAGTTCTTC.

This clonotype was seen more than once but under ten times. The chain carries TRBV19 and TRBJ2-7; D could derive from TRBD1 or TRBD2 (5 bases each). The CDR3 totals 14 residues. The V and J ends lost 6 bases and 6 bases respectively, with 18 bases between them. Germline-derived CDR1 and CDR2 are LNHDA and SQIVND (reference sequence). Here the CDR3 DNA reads TGTGCCAGTAGAGAAAGGGACGGTCGTAGCGAGCAGTACTTC. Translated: CASRERDGRSEQYF.

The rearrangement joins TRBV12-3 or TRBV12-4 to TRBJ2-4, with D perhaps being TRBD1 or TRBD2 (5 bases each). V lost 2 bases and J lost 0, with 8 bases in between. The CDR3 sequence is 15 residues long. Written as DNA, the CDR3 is TGTGCCAGCAGTTTAACGGGGCTAGCCAAAAACATTCAGTACTTC. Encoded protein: CASSLTGLAKNIQYF.

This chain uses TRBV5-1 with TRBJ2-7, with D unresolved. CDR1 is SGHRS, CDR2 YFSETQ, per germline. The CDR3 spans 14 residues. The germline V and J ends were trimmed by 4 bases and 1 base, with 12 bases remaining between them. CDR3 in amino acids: CASSPYGDSYEQYF. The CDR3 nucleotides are TGCGCCAGCAGCCCGTATGGTGATTCCTACGAGCAGTACTTC.

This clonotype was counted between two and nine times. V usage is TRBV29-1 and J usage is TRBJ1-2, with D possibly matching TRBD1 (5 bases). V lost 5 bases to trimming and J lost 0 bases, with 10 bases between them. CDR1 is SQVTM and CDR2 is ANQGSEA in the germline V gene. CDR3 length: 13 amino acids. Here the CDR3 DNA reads TGCAGCGTTCGGGACGCCGCTAACTATGGCTACACCTTC. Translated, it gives CSVRDAANYGYTF. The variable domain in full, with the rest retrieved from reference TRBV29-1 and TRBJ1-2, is SAVISQKPSRDICQRGTSLTIQCQVDSQVTMMFWYRQQPGQSLTLIATANQGSEATYESGFVIDKFPISRPNLTFSTLTVSNMSPEDSSIYLCSVRDAANYGYTFGSGTRLTVV.

CDR3 DNA sequence: TGTGCCAGCAGCTTGCTTCGAGAAATGAACACTGAAGCTTTCTTT. Residues: CASSLLREMNTEAFF. This chain connects TRBV5-6 to TRBJ1-1; D not resolved. Germline lookup yields CDR1 SGHDT and CDR2 YYEEEE. This CDR3 is built from 15 residues. Trimming shortened V by 1 base and J by 0 bases, and 10 bases separated the two germline ends.

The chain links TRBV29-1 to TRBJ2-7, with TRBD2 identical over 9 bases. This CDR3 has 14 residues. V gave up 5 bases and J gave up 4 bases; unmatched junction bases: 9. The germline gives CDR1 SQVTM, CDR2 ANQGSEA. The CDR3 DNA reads TGCAGCGTTTATGGTAGCGGGAGTAAATACGAGCAGTACTTC. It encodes CSVYGSGSKYEQYF.

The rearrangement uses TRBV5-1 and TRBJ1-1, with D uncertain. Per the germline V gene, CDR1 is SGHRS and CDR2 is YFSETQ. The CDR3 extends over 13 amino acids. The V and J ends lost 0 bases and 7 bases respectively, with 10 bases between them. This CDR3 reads CASSLGRDFEAFF. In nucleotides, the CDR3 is TGCGCCAGCAGCTTGGGACGCGACTTTGAAGCTTTCTTT.

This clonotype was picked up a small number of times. The CDR3 here is CSVEDPGIHSYNEQFF. The CDR3 DNA is TGCAGCGTTGAAGATCCAGGGATTCACTCCTACAATGAGCAGTTCTTC. The chain employs TRBV29-1 and TRBJ2-1, with a possible D match to TRBD1 (5 bases). The CDR3 runs to 16 residues. Looked up from germline, CDR1 is SQVTM and CDR2 is ANQGSEA. Trimming took off 0 bases at V and 0 bases at J, with 12 bases between the two ends.

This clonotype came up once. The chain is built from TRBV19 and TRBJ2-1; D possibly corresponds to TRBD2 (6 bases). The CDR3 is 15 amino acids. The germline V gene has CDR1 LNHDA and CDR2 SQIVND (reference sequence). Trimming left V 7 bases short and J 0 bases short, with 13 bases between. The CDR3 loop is CASTATRFSYNEQFF. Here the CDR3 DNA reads TGTGCCAGTACCGCGACTAGGTTCTCCTACAATGAGCAGTTCTTC.

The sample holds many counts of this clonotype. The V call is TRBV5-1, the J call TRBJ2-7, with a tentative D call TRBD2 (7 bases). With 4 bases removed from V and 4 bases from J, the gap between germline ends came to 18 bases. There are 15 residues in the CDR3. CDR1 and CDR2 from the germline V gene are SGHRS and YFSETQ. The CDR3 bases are TGCGCCAGCAGCCTGGGAGGGACACCACCTTACGAGCAGTACTTC. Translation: CASSLGGTPPYEQYF.

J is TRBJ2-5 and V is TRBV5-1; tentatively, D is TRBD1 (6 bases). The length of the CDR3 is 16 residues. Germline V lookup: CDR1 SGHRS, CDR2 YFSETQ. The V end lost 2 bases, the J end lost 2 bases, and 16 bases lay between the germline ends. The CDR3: CASSLFTGKLQETQYF. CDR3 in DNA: TGCGCCAGCAGCTTATTCACAGGGAAACTTCAAGAGACCCAGTACTTC.

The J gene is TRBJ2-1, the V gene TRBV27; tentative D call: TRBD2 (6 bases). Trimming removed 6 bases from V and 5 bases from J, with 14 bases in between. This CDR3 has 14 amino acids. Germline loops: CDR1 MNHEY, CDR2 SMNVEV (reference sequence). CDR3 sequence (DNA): TGTGCCAGCAGCCGACTAGGAAACCACAATGAGCAGTTCTTC. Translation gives CASSRLGNHNEQFF.

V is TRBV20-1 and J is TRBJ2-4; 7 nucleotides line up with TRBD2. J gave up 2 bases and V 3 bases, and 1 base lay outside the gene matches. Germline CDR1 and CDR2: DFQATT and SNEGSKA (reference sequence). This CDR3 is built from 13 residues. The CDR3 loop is CSASGRTKNIQYF. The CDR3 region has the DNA TGCAGTGCTAGCGGGAGGACCAAAAACATTCAGTACTTC.